This TCR beta chain appears in the sequencing data of a study of cytomegalovirus exposure and HLA in healthy donors. Whole-study context: Researchers previously reported finding roughly 120 million unique TCR beta sequences from about 200 million T cells.

The CDR3 runs to 15 residues. Trimming removed 6 bases from V and 3 bases from J; junction bases left unmatched: 6. Germline V gene sequence: CDR1 MNHEY, CDR2 SVGAGI. Researchers ran the PCR with 60 Vbeta and 13 Jbeta primers. The data were produced by immunoSEQ multiplex PCR, yet TCRdb's version contains in-frame clones alone and is incomplete. The table records 170,000 or so clones, almost 85% of them present only once. Study results and caveats: Several of the most significant clusters appeared linked to common viral pathogens, based on a later analysis. Published work reported that the classifier diagnosed cytomegalovirus status with high specificity and sensitivity.

The sample holds one count of this clone. Antigen unknown. The V and J genes are TRBV6-5 and TRBJ2-1; 9 nucleotides match TRBD1. This receptor was identified in a boy aged 2 to 10 in good health and CMV-seronegative. Sequences were obtained from PBMCs. CDR3 bases: TGTGCCAGCAGGCGGACAGGGGATTTCTACAATGAGCAGTTCTTC. Translating it yields CASRRTGDFYNEQFF.